The entry that follows covers one T cell receptor (beta chain) sequence. How the authors handled the data: Estimation of nucleated cell counts relied on the amplification of reference gene primers. Generated by immunoSEQ multiplex PCR, the TCRdb table keeps only in-frame clones and is missing some. From that table come the V and J calls and clone size; the DNA was used to work out D and trimming. Among about 440,000 clones listed, 90% were seen once. Two negative PCRs, clearance, or symptom resolution had been documented for recovered Cohort 3 donors. The sample comes from a study of blood T cell repertoires in COVID-19. This CDR3 has 14 amino acids. The ends lost 2 bases at V and 5 bases at J; junction bases unmatched: 4. CDR1 MDHEN and CDR2 SYDVKM come from the germline V gene.

The chain joins TRBV28 to TRBJ1-2, with 8 bases fitting TRBD1. The origin of this receptor is a man younger than 35 who had recovered from COVID-19. Input material: PBMCs or T cells enriched from blood (not recorded which). The CDR3 sequence: CASSLADRGYGYTF. Here the CDR3 DNA reads TGTGCCAGCAGTTTAGCAGACAGGGGTTATGGCTACACCTTC.